Below, 20 T cell receptor beta chains from the same sample are listed, as sequenced in a study of cytomegalovirus exposure and HLA in healthy donors. PCR employed 60 Vbeta and 13 Jbeta primers. Using immunoSEQ multiplex PCR, the repertoire was profiled, and TCRdb retains in-frame clones only, with some absent. The sample shows under 150,000 clones, about 80% of them seen only once. Sequenced sample: PBMCs. The source of these receptors is a male donor in good health and CMV-seropositive.

This clone was detected only a few times. This rearrangement joins TRBV6-5 to TRBJ2-7; D unresolved. CDR1 and CDR2 (germline): MNHEY, SVGAGI. V dropped 2 bases and J dropped 1 base, with 9 bases sitting between them. The CDR3 is made up of 14 amino acids. The CDR3 sequence is CASSYGRVSYEQYF. The CDR3 coding sequence is TGTGCCAGCAGTTACGGGCGAGTTTCCTACGAGCAGTACTTC.

The V gene is TRBV7-8, the J gene TRBJ2-1, with 12 bases lining up with TRBD2. Germline V CDR1 and CDR2: SGHVS, FQNEAQ. The length of the CDR3 is 18 residues. The V segment lost 2 bases and the J segment 2 bases; nucleotides outside the gene matches: 7. CDR3 protein: CASSLNLAGGRAYNEQFF. The CDR3 DNA is TGTGCCAGCAGCTTAAATCTAGCGGGGGGGCGGGCCTACAATGAGCAGTTCTTC.

This chain joins TRBV6-1 and TRBJ2-1; D gene uncertain. V was cut by 6 bases and J by 9 bases, with 9 bases left in between. CDR1 and CDR2 from the germline V gene are MNHNS and SASEGT. The CDR3 extends over 11 amino acids. The CDR3, as DNA: TGTGCCAGCAGCTCTTCGGGTGAGCAGTTCTTC. Protein: CASSSSGEQFF.

V gene TRBV19 combines with J gene TRBJ1-2, with TRBD1 matching 8 bases. The CDR3 is 15 amino acids. V lost 3 bases and J lost 2; bases outside the gene matches: 5. Germline CDR1 is LNHDA and CDR2 is SQIVND (reference sequence). CDR3 DNA: TGTGCCAGTAGTATTGGACAGGGTCTGAACTATGGCTACACCTTC. Protein sequence: CASSIGQGLNYGYTF. Combining the CDR3 with reference TRBV19 and TRBJ1-2 gives the whole variable domain DGGITQSPKYLFRKEGQNVTLSCEQNLNHDAMYWYRQDPGQGLRLIYYSQIVNDFQKGDIAEGYSVSREKKESFPLTVTSAQKNPTAFYLCASSIGQGLNYGYTFGSGTRLTVV.

This chain uses TRBV6-5 with TRBJ2-5; 9 nucleotides line up with TRBD1. The J call is in doubt because the DNA end fits TRBJ2-7 better. The CDR3 runs 15 residues. Germline loops: CDR1 MNHEY, CDR2 SVGAGI. The DNA for the CDR3 is TGTGCCAGCAGACCGTCCGGGACAGGGACCTACGAGCAGTACTTC. Its protein product is CASRPSGTGTYEQYF.

The V gene is TRBV6-4, the J gene TRBJ2-1; tentatively, D is TRBD2 (5 bases). The CDR3 is made up of 12 amino acids. The V gene's germline CDR1 is MRHNA and CDR2 SNTAGT. Trimming took off 8 bases at V and 8 bases at J, with 13 bases between the two ends. The CDR3 region has the DNA TGTGCCAGCCTTCCCCGGACTTATGAGCAGTTCTTC. Its protein is CASLPRTYEQFF.

This clone was seen only a few times. The J gene is TRBJ1-5, the V gene TRBV16; a possible D gene is TRBD1 (6 bases). This CDR3 region has 18 residues. Germline CDR1 reads KGHSY; CDR2 reads FQNENV. The V gene lost 0 bases and the J gene lost 0 bases, with 15 bases spanning the gap. CDR3 sequence reads: CASSQSAGGGYSNQPQHF. The DNA for the CDR3 is TGTGCCAGCAGCCAATCAGCGGGGGGGGGCTATAGCAATCAGCCCCAGCATTTT. The complete variable domain, with remaining parts taken from reference TRBV16 and TRBJ1-5, reads GEEVAQTPKHLVRGEGQKAKLYCAPIKGHSYVFWYQQVLKNEFKFLISFQNENVFDETGMPKERFSAKCLPNSPCSLEIQATKLEDSAVYFCASSQSAGGGYSNQPQHFGDGTRLSIL.

V gene TRBV7-3 combines with J gene TRBJ2-1; tentatively, D is TRBD2 (5 bases). Between the trimmed V and J ends, which lost 0 bases and 10 bases, there was a span of 7 bases. Per the germline V gene, CDR1 is SGHTA and CDR2 is FQGTGA. The CDR3 spans 12 residues. For the CDR3, the DNA is TGTGCCAGCAGCTTAACAGGGAGAGAGCAGTTCTTC. Translated: CASSLTGREQFF.

V is TRBV5-4 and J is TRBJ2-3; 14 nucleotides match TRBD2. Germline V gene lookup returns CDR1 SGHNT and CDR2 YYREEE (reference sequence). This CDR3 contains 18 residues. J was trimmed by 1 base and V by 2 bases; bases with no gene match: 6. The CDR3 nucleotides read TGTGCCAGCAGCTTAGGGGGACTAGCGGGAGTCGGCACAGATACGCAGTATTTT. It translates to CASSLGGLAGVGTDTQYF.

The chain has TRBV14 and TRBJ2-5; TRBD2 aligns across 14 bases. The CDR3 consists of 16 residues. Germline assignment: CDR1 SGHDN and CDR2 FVKESK. The ends lost 3 bases at V and 5 bases at J; junction bases unmatched: 5. The CDR3, as DNA: TGTGCCAGCAGCCAGGGACTAGCGGGAGTATCGGAGACCCAGTACTTC. This encodes CASSQGLAGVSETQYF.

This clone showed up just a few times. The V gene is TRBV4-2, the J gene TRBJ2-2; 13 nucleotides align to TRBD2. Unmatched junction bases numbered 11, after V lost 1 base and J lost 6 bases. The CDR3 has 19 residues. Germline assignment: CDR1 LGHNA and CDR2 YNFKEQ. CDR3 DNA sequence: TGTGCCAGCAGCCAAGTAGGGGGACTAGCGGGATACAATTCCGGGGAGCTGTTTTTT. Protein: CASSQVGGLAGYNSGELFF.

The chain recombines TRBV4-1 with TRBJ1-1, with D possibly matching TRBD1 (5 bases). The CDR3 spans 14 residues. Germline values: CDR1 MGHRA, CDR2 YSYEKL. V was trimmed by 1 base and J by 3 bases, leaving 9 bases between them. The CDR3 is CASSQGGGYTEAFF. The CDR3 DNA follows: TGCGCCAGCAGCCAAGGGGGGGGATACACTGAAGCTTTCTTT.

The chain recombines TRBV7-6 with TRBJ2-2; 10 bases line up with TRBD2. Germline V gives CDR1 SGHVS, CDR2 FNYEAQ. With 1 base clipped from V and 4 bases from J, the junction kept 9 bases outside the gene matches. This CDR3 contains 18 residues. CDR3 sequence: CASSLVRTSGRFTGELFF. DNA of the CDR3: TGTGCCAGCAGCTTAGTACGGACTAGCGGAAGATTCACCGGGGAGCTGTTTTTT.

This CDR3 reads CASSSGGRSYNEQFF. Written as DNA, the CDR3 is TGTGCCAGTAGCTCGGGGGGTCGCTCCTACAATGAGCAGTTCTTC. The J gene is TRBJ2-1, the V gene TRBV19, with 7 bases identical to TRBD2. This CDR3 has 15 amino acids. CDR1 and CDR2 from the germline V gene are LNHDA and SQIVND (reference sequence). V shed 6 bases and J 0 bases; nucleotides not matched to a gene: 5.

CDR3 nucleotides: TGTGCCAGTAGTACTTTACAGGGGGCCTCCGAGCAGTACTTC. It is translated as CASSTLQGASEQYF. The chain employs TRBV19 and TRBJ2-7; TRBD1 aligns across 9 bases. Germline CDR1 reads LNHDA; CDR2 reads SQIVND (reference sequence). The trim removed 4 bases at V and 6 bases at J, leaving 7 bases unmatched. The CDR3 contains 14 residues.

This clone was recorded a few times. The J gene is TRBJ2-1, the V gene TRBV4-3; 9 bases align to TRBD1. Germline V gene data show CDR1 as LGHNA and CDR2 as YSLEER. V was pared by 4 bases and J by 6 bases, with 7 bases of the junction left unmatched. The CDR3 loop spans 15 amino acids. CDR3: CASSRSQGAPNEQFF. The CDR3 region has the DNA TGCGCCAGCAGCCGATCACAGGGGGCGCCCAATGAGCAGTTCTTC.

The chain has TRBV9 and TRBJ2-5; 7 nucleotides align to TRBD1. Gene TRBJ2-7 matches the end of the DNA better, so the J call may be wrong. The germline V gene has CDR1 SGDLS and CDR2 YYNGEE. This CDR3 is built from 14 residues. The CDR3 spells CASGPFDRDNEQYF. DNA for the CDR3: TGTGCCAGCGGGCCGTTCGACAGGGACAACGAGCAGTACTTC.

CDR3 loop: CASSSGGVTGELFF. For the CDR3, the DNA is TGCGCCAGCAGCTCCGGCGGGGTGACCGGGGAGCTGTTTTTT. The chain couples TRBV5-1 to TRBJ2-2; the D gene is possibly TRBD2 (6 bases). Trimming shortened V by 3 bases and J by 5 bases, and 11 bases separated the two germline ends. Germline loops: CDR1 SGHRS, CDR2 YFSETQ. The CDR3 extends over 14 amino acids.

The chain recombines TRBV28 with TRBJ1-2; 9 bases line up with TRBD1. Germline V CDR1 and CDR2: MDHEN, SYDVKM. This CDR3 has 14 residues. V gave up 8 bases and J gave up 2 bases; unmatched junction bases: 6. Here the CDR3 DNA reads TGTGCCAGCCGACAGGGGGTAACCAACTATGGCTACACCTTC. Translating it yields CASRQGVTNYGYTF.

The chain combines TRBV2 with TRBJ2-7; 8 bases agree with TRBD1. From germline, CDR1 is SNHLY and CDR2 FYNNEI. The V gene end was trimmed by 5 bases and the J gene end by 2 bases; junction bases not matched to a gene: 8. The length of the CDR3 is 15 residues. CDR3 protein: CASSYDRGNPYEQYF. The CDR3 coding sequence is TGTGCCAGCAGTTATGACAGGGGTAACCCCTACGAGCAGTACTTC.